Listed here are 9 T cell receptor beta chains from one sample, sequenced in a study of kidney transplant recipient with SARS-CoV-2 infection. Each CDR3 protein is one row after TCRdb ran MiXCR on the reads. The data hold roughly 250,000 distinct CDR3 sequences, with less than 35% observed a single time. Source: a blood sample, taken at baseline and between days 110 and 120 from a kidney transplant recipient. The receptors were gathered from a male patient between 25 and 39 years old who had COVID-19 and was a kidney transplant recipient. Some of these T cells may belong to the graft donor.

The sample holds one count of this clonotype. The chain uses TRBV14 and TRBJ2-7, with D perhaps given as TRBD1 or TRBD2 (7 bases each). CDR1 and CDR2 (germline): SGHDN, FVKESK. V lost 4 bases and J lost 3, with 19 bases in between. This CDR3 spans 16 amino acids. The CDR3 nucleotides are TGTGCCAGCAGCCCGACAGCGGGACAGAAGATCTACGAGCAGTACTTC. It codes for CASSPTAGQKIYEQYF.

This clonotype was recorded a few times. Possible read error: a much larger clone is one base away. The V call is TRBV6-2 or TRBV6-3, the J call TRBJ1-2; D not resolved. This CDR3 contains 17 residues. Germline CDR1 reads MNHEY; CDR2 reads SVGEGT. V gave up 5 bases and J gave up 4 bases, with 23 bases separating them. The CDR3 nucleotides are TGTGCCAGCAGTAGAACAAACTGCATCAGAAAGACCTATGGCTACACCTTC. Its translation is CASSRTNCIRKTYGYTF.

This clonotype showed up many times. The rearrangement joins TRBV15 to TRBJ1-2; no definite D call. V lost 5 bases to trimming and J lost 4 bases, with 23 bases between them. The CDR3 has 17 amino acids. Germline V gene data show CDR1 as LNHNV and CDR2 as YYDKDF (reference sequence). CDR3 residues: CATSDLPRCGKTYGYTF. The CDR3 DNA reads TGTGCCACCAGCGACCTACCAAGGTGTGGAAAGACCTATGGCTACACCTTC.

Turning to this clonotype: A much larger clone lies a single base off, so this may be a read error. The chain combines TRBV7-4 with TRBJ1-2; D unclear. CDR3 size: 17 residues. Germline lookup yields CDR1 SGHVT and CDR2 SQSDAQ. CDR3 in amino acids: CAGSGSGSARKTYGYTF. DNA for the CDR3: TGTGCCGGCAGCGGATCCGGTTCAGCTCGAAAGACCTATGGCTACACCTTC.

This clonotype was counted many times. The CDR3, as DNA: TGTGCCAGCAGCGCACGGGATCCATTTGTCATGCAAGATACGCAGTATTTT. This encodes CASSARDPFVMQDTQYF. V and J are TRBV3-1 and TRBJ2-3; possible D gene TRBD2, 5 bases. In germline, CDR1 is LGHDT, CDR2 YNNKEL (reference sequence). Trimming removed 5 bases at V and 5 bases at J, with 23 bases between. The CDR3 is 17 residues long.

This clonotype was counted ten times or more. This sequence joins TRBV6-5 and TRBJ1-1, with TRBD1 as a possible D gene (5 bases). Deletions cut 11 bases from V and 5 bases from J, with 12 bases between. Per the germline V gene, CDR1 is MNHEY and CDR2 is SVGAGI. This CDR3 spans 11 amino acids. CDR3 DNA: TGTGCCTCCTGGGGGGGGACTGAAGCTTTCTTT. Translating gives CASWGGTEAFF.

Worth noting for this clonotype: This may stem from a read error, because a much larger clone lies one nucleotide away. The V gene is TRBV7-9, the J gene TRBJ2-1, with D unclear. Per germline, CDR1 SEHNR and CDR2 FQNEAQ (reference sequence). The CDR3 totals 15 residues. V gave up 3 bases and J gave up 11 bases, with 20 bases separating them. CDR3 sequence: CASSFEVVGPHKQFF. The CDR3 DNA reads TGTGCCAGCAGCTTCGAAGTAGTCGGCCCCCATAAGCAGTTCTTC.

This clonotype showed up many times. The V gene is TRBV13, the J gene TRBJ1-6; the match to TRBD1 covers 8 bases. J gave up 6 bases and V 5 bases, and 6 bases lay outside the gene matches. Germline V gene data show CDR1 as PRHDT and CDR2 as FYEKMQ (reference sequence). This CDR3 comprises 15 residues. CDR3 protein: CASSLRQGTNSPLHF. CDR3 in DNA: TGTGCCAGCAGCCTCCGACAGGGGACTAATTCACCCCTCCACTTT. Using reference TRBV13 and TRBJ1-6 for the parts outside the CDR3, the full variable domain is AAGVIQSPRHLIKEKRETATLKCYPIPRHDTVYWYQQGPGQDPQFLISFYEKMQSDKGSIPDRFSAQQFSDYHSELNMSSLELGDSALYFCASSLRQGTNSPLHFGNGTRLTVT.

Comment on this clonotype: Given a much more abundant clone one base away, this may be a read error. The chain couples TRBV7-2 to TRBJ1-1; D call uncertain. From germline, CDR1 is SGHTA and CDR2 FQGNSA. This CDR3 region has 14 residues. The CDR3 here is CASRFGGQSTEAFF. For the CDR3, the DNA is TGTGCCAGCCGCTTTGGTGGGCAGAGCACTGAAGCTTTCTTT.